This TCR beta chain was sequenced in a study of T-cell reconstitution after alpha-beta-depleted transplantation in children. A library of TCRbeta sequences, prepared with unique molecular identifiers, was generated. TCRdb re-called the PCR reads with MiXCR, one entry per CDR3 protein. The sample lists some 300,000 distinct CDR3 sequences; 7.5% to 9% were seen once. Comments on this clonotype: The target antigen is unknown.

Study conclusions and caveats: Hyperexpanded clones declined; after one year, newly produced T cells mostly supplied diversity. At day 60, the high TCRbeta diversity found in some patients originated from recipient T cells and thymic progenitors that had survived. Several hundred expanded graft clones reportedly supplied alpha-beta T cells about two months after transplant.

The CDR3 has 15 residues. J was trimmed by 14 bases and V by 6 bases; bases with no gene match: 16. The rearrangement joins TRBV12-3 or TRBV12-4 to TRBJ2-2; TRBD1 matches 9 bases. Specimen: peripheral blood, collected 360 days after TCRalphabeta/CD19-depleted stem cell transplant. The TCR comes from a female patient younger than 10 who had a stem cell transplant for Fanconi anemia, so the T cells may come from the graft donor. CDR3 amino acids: CASRSGTGYTGYLFF. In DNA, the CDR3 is TGTGCCAGCAGGTCCGGGACAGGGTACACCGGGTATCTGTTTTTT.